These 9 T cell receptor beta chains were all obtained from the same sample, sequenced in a study of cytomegalovirus exposure and HLA in healthy donors. PCR employed 60 Vbeta and 13 Jbeta primers. Only in-frame clones appear in the TCRdb table, and some are missing; sequencing was by immunoSEQ multiplex PCR. The sample gives 200,000 to 300,000 clones, around 81% of which show up once; under 8% is in the top ten. Sequenced input: PBMCs. These receptors were collected from a woman in her fifties or sixties in good health and CMV-seropositive.

A few counts support this clone. The J gene is TRBJ2-2, the V gene TRBV6-5, with D tentatively TRBD1 (6 bases). Trimming shortened V by 7 bases and J by 2 bases, and 14 bases separated the two germline ends. The CDR3 spans 15 residues. The germline CDR1 and CDR2 sequences are MNHEY and SVGAGI. The CDR3 region has the DNA TGTGCCAGCAACCCCGGGACAATAAACACCGGGGAGCTGTTTTTT. Translating gives CASNPGTINTGELFF.

This rearrangement joins TRBV19 to TRBJ2-1, with 11 bases that match TRBD2. Germline CDR1 is LNHDA and CDR2 is SQIVND (reference sequence). This CDR3 has 19 amino acids. V was pared by 6 bases and J by 0 bases, with 13 bases of the junction left unmatched. CDR3 in amino acids: CASRGRGLADLSSYNEQFF. CDR3 in DNA: TGTGCCAGTAGGGGAAGGGGACTAGCGGACTTGAGCTCCTACAATGAGCAGTTCTTC.

The gene calls are TRBV5-4 and TRBJ2-2; TRBD2 aligns across 9 bases. This CDR3 has 16 amino acids. V gave up 4 bases and J gave up 3 bases; unmatched junction bases: 7. Germline CDR1 reads SGHNT; CDR2 reads YYREEE (reference sequence). DNA for the CDR3: TGTGCCAGCAGCCGGAATAGCGGGAGATACACCGGGGAGCTGTTTTTT. It translates to CASSRNSGRYTGELFF.

The gene calls are TRBV7-2 and TRBJ2-1; 11 bases align to TRBD2. Per germline, CDR1 SGHTA and CDR2 FQGNSA. After removal of 1 base from V and 7 bases from J, the junction contained 6 bases not matched to a gene. This CDR3 has 16 amino acids. The CDR3 nucleotides read TGTGCCAGCAGCTTAGGTACTAGCGGGAGCTGGAATGAGCAGTTCTTC. As protein: CASSLGTSGSWNEQFF.

The CDR3 nucleotides are TGTGCTAGTGGTTTTAAGGGAGGATGGGGATATAGCAATCAGCCCCAGCATTTT. Amino acids: CASGFKGGWGYSNQPQHF. The chain recombines TRBV12-5 with TRBJ1-5, with D unresolved. This CDR3 has 18 residues. V was shortened by 3 bases and J by 0 bases, with 18 bases between the two germline ends. In germline, CDR1 is LGHNT, CDR2 FRNRAP.

The rearrangement uses TRBV7-9 and TRBJ1-4; TRBD1 is a possible D gene (5 bases). Germline V gene data show CDR1 as SEHNR and CDR2 as FQNEAQ (reference sequence). The CDR3 spans 16 residues. V shed 2 bases and J shed 0 bases, with 10 bases lying between them. CDR3 sequence (DNA): TGTGCCAGCAGCTTAATGGCGGGACCAACTAATGAAAAACTGTTTTTT. Translation: CASSLMAGPTNEKLFF.

The gene calls are TRBV13 and TRBJ1-5; D may be TRBD1 (6 bases). CDR3 length: 15 amino acids. Deletions cut 0 bases from V and 3 bases from J, with 9 bases between. CDR1 and CDR2 from the germline V gene are PRHDT and FYEKMQ (reference sequence). CDR3 sequence: CASSLGGGLNQPQHF. Written as DNA, the CDR3 is TGTGCCAGCAGCTTAGGGGGGGGGCTCAATCAGCCCCAGCATTTT. The variable domain in full, with the rest retrieved from reference TRBV13 and TRBJ1-5, is AAGVIQSPRHLIKEKRETATLKCYPIPRHDTVYWYQQGPGQDPQFLISFYEKMQSDKGSIPDRFSAQQFSDYHSELNMSSLELGDSALYFCASSLGGGLNQPQHFGDGTRLSIL.

V usage is TRBV7-9 and J usage is TRBJ2-2, with TRBD2 matching over 8 bases. CDR3 size: 16 residues. CDR1 is SEHNR and CDR2 is FQNEAQ in the germline V gene (reference sequence). The V and J ends lost 3 bases and 4 bases, in that order; junction bases with no gene match: 7. The CDR3: CASSFAIAGRTGELFF. The CDR3 DNA is TGTGCCAGCAGCTTCGCCATAGCGGGACGCACCGGGGAGCTGTTTTTT.

This clone turned up a few times. V usage is TRBV27 and J usage is TRBJ2-7, with TRBD2 matching over 8 bases. CDR1 is MNHEY and CDR2 is SMNVEV in the germline V gene (reference sequence). There are 16 residues in the CDR3. V shed 5 bases and J 2 bases; nucleotides not matched to a gene: 11. The CDR3 protein is CASSPRTSSGPYEQYF. The CDR3 nucleotides are TGTGCCAGCAGTCCCAGGACTAGCTCGGGCCCCTACGAGCAGTACTTC.